Listed here is a single T cell receptor (beta chain). Antigen specificity is unknown. This sample is part of a study of cytomegalovirus exposure and HLA in healthy donors. Findings and caveats of the study: In a later analysis, a missense DCLRE1C variant was linked to TCR beta V- and J-gene trimming. As a later analysis revealed, most CMV-associated TCR beta chains appeared HLA-restricted. Other equally common chains were less clonally expanded than HLA-associated TCR beta chains, a later analysis showed.

The study ran its PCR with 60 Vbeta and 13 Jbeta primers. Using immunoSEQ multiplex PCR, the repertoire was profiled, and TCRdb retains in-frame clones only, with some absent. The table shows hundreds of thousands of clones, with approximately 79% occurring only once. Sequenced sample: PBMCs. The sequence was collected from a girl aged 2 to 9 in good health and CMV-seronegative.

In nucleotides, the CDR3 is TGTGCCAGCAGTGCCCCGCGACAGGGGAACTACGAGCAGTACTTC. Translation gives CASSAPRQGNYEQYF. The chain couples TRBV25-1 to TRBJ2-7; 8 bases map to TRBD1. J gave up 3 bases and V 4 bases, and 8 bases lay outside the gene matches. Germline V gene sequence: CDR1 MGHDK, CDR2 SYGVNS. The CDR3 consists of 15 residues.